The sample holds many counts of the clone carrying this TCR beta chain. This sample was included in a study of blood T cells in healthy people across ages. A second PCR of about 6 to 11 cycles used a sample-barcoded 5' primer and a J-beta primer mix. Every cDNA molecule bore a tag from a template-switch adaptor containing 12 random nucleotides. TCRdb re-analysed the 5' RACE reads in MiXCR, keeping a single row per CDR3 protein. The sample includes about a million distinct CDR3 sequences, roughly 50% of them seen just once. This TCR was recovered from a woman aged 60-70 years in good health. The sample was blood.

The DNA of the CDR3 is TGTGCCATCAGAGCCCAGGACTACCCAAATGAGCAGTTCTTC. This codes for CAIRAQDYPNEQFF. The chain is built from TRBV10-3 and TRBJ2-1, with D perhaps TRBD2 (6 bases). The CDR3 is 14 amino acids. V was trimmed by 6 bases and J by 7 bases, leaving 16 bases between them. CDR1 is ENHRY, CDR2 SYGVKD, per germline.